The entry below describes one TCR beta chain. Antigen: not known. Germline loops: CDR1 ENHRY, CDR2 SYGVKD. The V end was cut by 6 bases, the J end by 2 bases, with 17 bases between. The CDR3 length is 15 residues. The data are from a study of OX40 agonist ivuxolimab in advanced cancers. Study information: People who had prior anti-PD-1, anti-PD-L1 or anti-CTLA-4 therapy could take part, and around 39% had some.

General study points: There was clonal expansion of CD4+ and CD8+ blood T cells by week 6 at 0.1 to 3.0 mg/kg. Some of the nonresponding patients also showed low levels of normalized T-cell clonal expansion. Near-lowest levels of clonal expansion characterized partial responders at 0.1-3.0 mg/kg.

Assay: immunoSEQ multiplex PCR; the TCRdb copy retains only in-frame clones and omits some. The data contain about 70,000 clones, roughly 90% of them singletons. The source of this sequence is an adult with an advanced solid tumor such as melanoma, head and neck, liver or kidney cancer. This chain connects TRBV10-3 to TRBJ2-7; D gene unclear. This specimen was CD4+ or CD8+ T cells sorted from blood, taken in a trial of the OX40 agonist ivuxolimab. CDR3 amino acids: CAISGTDLRTYEQYF. The CDR3 DNA reads as TGTGCCATCAGCGGTACGGATTTAAGGACCTACGAGCAGTACTTC.